This T cell receptor beta chain was identified in a study of CD8 T cells in Susac syndrome. Overall study results and limits: It was acknowledged by the study that relatively few individuals were included in its TCR sequencing and HLA analysis.

About 0.5 to 1 ug RNA was reverse transcribed with random hexamers. Amplification of TCR beta CDR3 by immunoSEQ multiplex PCR spanned 54 Vbeta and 13 Jbeta. TCRdb independently ran MiXCR on the immunoSEQ multiplex PCR reads; one entry per CDR3 protein. The sample contains 200,000 or so distinct CDR3 sequences, about 95% of which appear only once. From blood CD8+ and CD4+ T cells, the TCR beta chain was sequenced. The CD8+ and CD4+ T cells were isolated magnetically using a negative isolation approach, whereas the TEMRA cells were enriched by FACS. Regarding this clonotype: Antigen: not known.

V dropped 6 bases and J dropped 5 bases, with 10 bases sitting between them. This CDR3 contains 13 residues. Germline V CDR1 and CDR2: MGHDK, SYGVNS. The receptor was isolated from a human donor with multiple sclerosis. This chain links TRBV25-1 with TRBJ1-4, with TRBD1 as a possible D gene (5 bases). Sequencing was performed on CD4+ T cells from PBMCs. Here the CDR3 DNA reads TGTGCCAGCAGCGCCCACAGGAATGAAAAACTGTTTTTT. As protein: CASSAHRNEKLFF.